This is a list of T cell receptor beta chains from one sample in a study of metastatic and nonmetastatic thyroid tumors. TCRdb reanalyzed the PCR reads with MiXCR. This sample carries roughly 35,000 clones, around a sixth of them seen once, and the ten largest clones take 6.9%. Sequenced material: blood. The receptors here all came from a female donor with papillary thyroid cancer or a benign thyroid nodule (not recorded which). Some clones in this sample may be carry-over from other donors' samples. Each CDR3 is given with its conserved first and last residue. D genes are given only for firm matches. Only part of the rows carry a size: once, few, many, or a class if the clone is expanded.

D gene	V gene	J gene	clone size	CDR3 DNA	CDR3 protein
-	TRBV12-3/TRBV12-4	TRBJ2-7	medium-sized	TGTGCCAGCAGTTTAAGGAAACCGCGCTACGAGCAGTACTTC	CASSLRKPRYEQYF
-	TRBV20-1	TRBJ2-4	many	TGCAGTACCCGACAGTCCGCCAAAAACATTCAGTACTTC	CSTRQSAKNIQYF
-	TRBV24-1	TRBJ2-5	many	TGTGCCACCAGTGATCCGTGGGGAGGAGAGACCCAGTACTTC	CATSDPWGGETQYF
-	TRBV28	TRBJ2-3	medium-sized	TGTGCCAGCAAGAGGCGGCCGGGAAGACGCGCGGGCACAGATACGCAGTATTTT	CASKRRPGRRAGTDTQYF
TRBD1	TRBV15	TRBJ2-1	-	TGTGCCACCAGCAGAGGGGGGACAGGGGCGACTAATGAGCAGTTCTTC	CATSRGGTGATNEQFF
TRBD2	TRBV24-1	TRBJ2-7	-	TGTACCACCAGTCCGTCGGGAGGGAGCGGCTACGAGCAGTACTTC	CTTSPSGGSGYEQYF
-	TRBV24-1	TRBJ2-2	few	TGTGCCACCAGTGATTTCAGGGACACCGGGGAGCTGTTTTTT	CATSDFRDTGELFF
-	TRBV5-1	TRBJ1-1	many	TGCGCCACACGGATCCAGGACTCGAACACTGAAGCTTTCTTT	CATRIQDSNTEAFF
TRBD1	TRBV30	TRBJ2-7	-	TGTGCCTGGTCCGGGACAGGGATATGGGAGCAGTACTTC	CAWSGTGIWEQYF
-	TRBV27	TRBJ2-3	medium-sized	TGTGCCAGCAGTCCGCTGGGGGCGGGAGAGGGAGATACGCAGTATTTT	CASSPLGAGEGDTQYF
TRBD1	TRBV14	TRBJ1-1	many	TGTGCCAGCAGCCGTCGACAGGGTTTCGACACTGAAGCTTTCTTT	CASSRRQGFDTEAFF
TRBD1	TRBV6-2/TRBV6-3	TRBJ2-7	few	TGTGCCAGCACCCAATACAGGGGAGTTGGTGAGCAGTACTTC	CASTQYRGVGEQYF
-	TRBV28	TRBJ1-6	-	TGTGCCAGCAGTGAGGGACGAGATAATTCACCCCTCCACTTT	CASSEGRDNSPLHF
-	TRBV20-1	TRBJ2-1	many	TGCAGTGCTATGGTCATCCCTGGGAATGAGCAGTTCTTC	CSAMVIPGNEQFF
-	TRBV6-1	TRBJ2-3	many	TGTGCCAGCAGTTCGTGGAACACAGATACGCAGTATTTT	CASSSWNTDTQYF
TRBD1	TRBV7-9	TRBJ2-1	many	TGTGCCAGCAGCTTACTACAGGGGGGAAATGAGCAGTTCTTC	CASSLLQGGNEQFF
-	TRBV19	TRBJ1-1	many	TGTCCGACGAGTGGGGCGCTGGACACTGAAGCTTTCTTT	CPTSGALDTEAFF
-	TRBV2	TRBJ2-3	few	TGTGCCAGCGGTAGGCTGAGCACAGATACGCAGTATTTT	CASGRLSTDTQYF
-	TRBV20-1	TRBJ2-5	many	TGCAGTGCTAGAGATGTGGAGTCAGTACTTGAAGAGACCCAGTACTTC	CSARDVESVLEETQYF
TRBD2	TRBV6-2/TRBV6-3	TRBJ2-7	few	TGTGCCAGCAGTTACACGCTACGAGGACTAGCGGGATCTTACGAGCAGTACTTC	CASSYTLRGLAGSYEQYF
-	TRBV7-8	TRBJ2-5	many	TGTGCCAGCAGCTTAGCGCAGGGGATCCAAGAGACCCAGTACTTC	CASSLAQGIQETQYF
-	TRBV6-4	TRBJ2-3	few	TGTGCCAGCAGTTCATGGGTGGGGGACACAGATACGCAGTATTTT	CASSSWVGDTDTQYF